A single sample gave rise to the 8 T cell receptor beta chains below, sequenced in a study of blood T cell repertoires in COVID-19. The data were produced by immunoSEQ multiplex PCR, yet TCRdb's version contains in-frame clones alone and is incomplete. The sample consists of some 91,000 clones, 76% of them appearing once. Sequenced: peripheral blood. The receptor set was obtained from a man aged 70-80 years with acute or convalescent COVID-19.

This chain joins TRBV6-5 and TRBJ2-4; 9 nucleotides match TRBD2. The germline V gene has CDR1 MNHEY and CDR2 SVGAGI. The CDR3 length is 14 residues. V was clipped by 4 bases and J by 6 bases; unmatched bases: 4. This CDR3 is CASSLAGALNIQYF. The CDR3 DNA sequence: TGTGCCAGCAGTTTAGCGGGGGCCTTAAACATTCAGTACTTC.

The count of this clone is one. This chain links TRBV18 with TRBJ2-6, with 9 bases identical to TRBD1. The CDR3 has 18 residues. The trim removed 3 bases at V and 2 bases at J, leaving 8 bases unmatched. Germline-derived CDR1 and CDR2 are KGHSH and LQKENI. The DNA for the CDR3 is TGTGCCAGCTCACCTGTACAGGGGGCAGAGACTGGGGCCAACGTCCTGACTTTC. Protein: CASSPVQGAETGANVLTF.

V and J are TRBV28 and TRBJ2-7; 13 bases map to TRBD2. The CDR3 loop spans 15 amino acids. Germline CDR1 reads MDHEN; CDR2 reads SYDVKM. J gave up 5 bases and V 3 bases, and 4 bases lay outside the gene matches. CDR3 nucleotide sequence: TGTGCCAGCAGTTTGCGGACTAGCGGGAGAGACGAGCAGTACTTC. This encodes CASSLRTSGRDEQYF. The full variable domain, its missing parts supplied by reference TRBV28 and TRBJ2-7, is DVKVTQSSRYLVKRTGEKVFLECVQDMDHENMFWYRQDPGLGLRLIYFSYDVKMKEKGDIPEGYSVSREKKERFSLILESASTNQTSMYLCASSLRTSGRDEQYFGPGTRLTVT.

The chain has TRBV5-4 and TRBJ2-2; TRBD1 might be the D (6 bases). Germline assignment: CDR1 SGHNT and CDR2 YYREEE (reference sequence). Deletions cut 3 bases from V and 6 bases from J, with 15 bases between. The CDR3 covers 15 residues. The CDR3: CASSSATGFAGELFF. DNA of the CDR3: TGTGCCAGCAGCTCGGCAACAGGGTTCGCCGGGGAGCTGTTTTTT. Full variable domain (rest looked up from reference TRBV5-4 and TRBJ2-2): ETGVTQSPTHLIKTRGQQVTLRCSSQSGHNTVSWYQQALGQGPQFIFQYYREEENGRGNFPPRFSGLQFPNYSSELNVNALELDDSALYLCASSSATGFAGELFFGEGSRLTVL.

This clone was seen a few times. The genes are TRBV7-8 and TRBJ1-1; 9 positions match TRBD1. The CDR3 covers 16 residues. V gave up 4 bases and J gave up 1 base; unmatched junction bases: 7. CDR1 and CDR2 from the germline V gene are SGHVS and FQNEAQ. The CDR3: CASSSNRGLRNTEAFF. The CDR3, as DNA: TGTGCCAGCAGCTCTAACAGGGGGCTTAGGAACACTGAAGCTTTCTTT.

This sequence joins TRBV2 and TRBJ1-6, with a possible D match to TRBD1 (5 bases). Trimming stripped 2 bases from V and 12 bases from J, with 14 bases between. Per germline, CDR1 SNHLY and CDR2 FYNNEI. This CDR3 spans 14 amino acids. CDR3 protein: CASSERGGLRPLHF. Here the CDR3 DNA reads TGTGCCAGCAGTGAAAGGGGTGGGCTCAGACCCCTCCACTTT.

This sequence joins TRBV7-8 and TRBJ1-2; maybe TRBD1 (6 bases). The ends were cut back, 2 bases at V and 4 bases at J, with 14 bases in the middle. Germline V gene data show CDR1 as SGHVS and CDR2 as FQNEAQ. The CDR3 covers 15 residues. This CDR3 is CASSLFQGQTYGYTF. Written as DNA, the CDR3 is TGTGCCAGCAGCTTATTCCAGGGACAAACCTATGGCTACACCTTC.

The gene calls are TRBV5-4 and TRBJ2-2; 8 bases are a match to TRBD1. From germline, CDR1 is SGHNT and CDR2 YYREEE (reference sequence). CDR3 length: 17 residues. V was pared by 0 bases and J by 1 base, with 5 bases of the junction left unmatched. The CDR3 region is CASSLGLGTGNTGELFF. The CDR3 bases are TGTGCCAGCAGCTTGGGTTTAGGGACAGGGAACACCGGGGAGCTGTTTTTT.